This TCR beta chain came from a study of beta chain features in type 1 diabetes. Regarding the study as a whole: Within each of all four CD4+ subsets, Type 1 diabetes patients had TCRB CDR3s that were moderately but significantly shorter.

CDR1 SNHLY and CDR2 FYNNEI come from the germline V gene. The CDR3 loop spans 15 amino acids. V shed 6 bases, J shed 5 bases, and the junction held 9 bases outside the gene matches. This clone was observed a few times. Its target is unknown. Every isolated RNA sample was fully reverse transcribed, so sequencing captured expressed TCRB transcripts. Data came from immunoSEQ multiplex PCR; TCRdb stores just in-frame clones and leaves some out. This sample yields about 370,000 clones, of which around 10% are seen a single time; about 0.64% belongs to the top ten. Source material: central memory CD4+ T cells from blood. The rearrangement joins TRBV2 to TRBJ1-3; 8 bases match TRBD1. The receptor comes from a man aged 25 to 45 with type 1 diabetes. This chain's CDR3 is CASRGDRGGRNTIYF. CDR3 nucleotides: TGTGCCAGCAGAGGCGACAGGGGTGGTAGAAACACCATATATTTT.